This passage covers 21 T cell receptor beta chains from one sample sequenced in a study of shared clonotypes between healthy human individuals. Produced via immunoSEQ multiplex PCR; TCRdb's table is partial and in-frame only. The profile shows just under 350,000 clones, around 70% of them singletons. Sequencing was performed on memory CD4+ T cells sorted from blood. The subset: CD45RA-negative fraction. The receptors come from a young man in good health.

On this clone: Germline and junction disagree at one end, which may indicate a read error. The CDR3 sequence is CASRTTPVLADTSVF. As DNA, the CDR3 is TGCGCCAGCAGAACAACCCCCGTACTAGCGGATACTTCGGTCTTC. V usage is TRBV5-1 and J usage is TRBJ2-1; 8 positions match TRBD2. The CDR3 totals 15 residues. Germline V gene data show CDR1 as SGHRS and CDR2 as YFSETQ.

The gene calls are TRBV6-5 and TRBJ2-3; TRBD2 is a possible D gene (6 bases). V was trimmed by 9 bases and J by 2 bases, leaving 12 bases between them. Germline CDR1 MNHEY, CDR2 SVGAGI. The CDR3 has 13 residues. Here the CDR3 reads CASGKRVTDTQYF. CDR3 nucleotides: TGTGCCAGTGGAAAGCGGGTCACAGATACGCAGTATTTT.

Comments on this clone: The same CDR3 is also encoded by other DNA sequences in this sample. The chain joins TRBV2 to TRBJ2-5; the match to TRBD1 covers 7 bases. J was trimmed by 5 bases and V by 4 bases; bases with no gene match: 4. Germline V gives CDR1 SNHLY, CDR2 FYNNEI. The CDR3 is 13 amino acids. The DNA of the CDR3 is TGTGCCAGCAGTGGGACAGGCAGGGAGACCCAGTACTTC. Residues: CASSGTGRETQYF.

This clone has a handful of counts. Here the CDR3 reads CASSTTGTGAEKLFF. The CDR3 bases are TGTGCCAGCAGTACGACCGGGACAGGGGCTGAAAAACTGTTTTTT. The chain couples TRBV28 to TRBJ1-4; 10 positions agree with TRBD1. After removal of 5 bases from V and 7 bases from J, the junction contained 7 bases not matched to a gene. Germline CDR1 and CDR2: MDHEN and SYDVKM. This CDR3 spans 15 amino acids.

The chain joins TRBV28 to TRBJ1-5; 7 positions agree with TRBD1. Germline V gene lookup returns CDR1 MDHEN and CDR2 SYDVKM. Trimming removed 2 bases from V and 6 bases from J; junction bases left unmatched: 7. The CDR3 contains 15 residues. This chain's CDR3 is CASSLTQGRPQPQHF. CDR3 DNA: TGTGCCAGCAGTTTAACACAGGGGAGGCCTCAGCCCCAGCATTTT. The variable domain in full, completed from reference TRBV28 and TRBJ1-5, reads DVKVTQSSRYLVKRTGEKVFLECVQDMDHENMFWYRQDPGLGLRLIYFSYDVKMKEKGDIPEGYSVSREKKERFSLILESASTNQTSMYLCASSLTQGRPQPQHFGDGTRLSIL.

This chain links TRBV28 with TRBJ1-5, with 9 bases lining up with TRBD1. CDR3 length equals 17 residues. V dropped 3 bases and J dropped 0; count of bases not matched to a gene: 6. Looked up from germline, CDR1 is MDHEN and CDR2 is SYDVKM. CDR3 in DNA: TGTGCCAGCAGTTTTCCCCAGGACAGGGGTAGCAATCAGCCCCAGCATTTT. Translation gives CASSFPQDRGSNQPQHF.

The rearrangement joins TRBV15 to TRBJ2-7, with 14 bases fitting TRBD2. The CDR3 extends over 14 amino acids. V was clipped by 3 bases and J by 9 bases; unmatched bases: 4. Per the germline V gene, CDR1 is LNHNV and CDR2 is YYDKDF (reference sequence). CDR3 DNA: TGTGCCACCAGCAGGGGACTAGCGGGAGAGGGGCAGTACTTC. Protein sequence: CATSRGLAGEGQYF.

This clone was picked up a small number of times. The V and J genes are TRBV4-1 and TRBJ1-2; D might be TRBD1 (5 bases). Trimming stripped 1 base from V and 3 bases from J, with 15 bases between. CDR1 and CDR2 from the germline V gene are MGHRA and YSYEKL. The CDR3 covers 16 residues. CDR3 in DNA: TGCGCCAGCAGCCAAGTCGGGGGACGGCGTGACTATGGCTACACCTTC. Translation: CASSQVGGRRDYGYTF.

The chain recombines TRBV29-1 with TRBJ1-1; 10 bases are shared with TRBD1. CDR3 length: 14 residues. Germline V CDR1 and CDR2: SQVTM, ANQGSEA. With 5 bases clipped from V and 4 bases from J, the junction kept 7 bases outside the gene matches. Written as DNA, the CDR3 is TGCAGCGTTACGAAGGGACAGGGGTTCACTGAAGCTTTCTTT. Translated, it gives CSVTKGQGFTEAFF.

The chain has TRBV29-1 and TRBJ2-1; TRBD1 might be the D (5 bases). V was shortened by 4 bases and J by 4 bases, with 17 bases between the two germline ends. Looked up from germline, CDR1 is SQVTM and CDR2 is ANQGSEA. The CDR3 has 15 residues. CDR3 DNA sequence: TGCAGCGTTGGGGGCTCAGGTACCCCATACAATGAGCAGTTCTTC. Amino acid sequence: CSVGGSGTPYNEQFF.

This chain uses TRBV7-2 with TRBJ2-7; no reliable D call. Trimming removed 1 base from V and 4 bases from J, with 14 bases in between. The germline V gene encodes CDR1 SGHTA and CDR2 FQGNSA. This CDR3 comprises 15 residues. CDR3 DNA sequence: TGTGCCAGCAGCTTAGTTCTAAGGGCGCGGTACGAGCAGTACTTC. Its protein is CASSLVLRARYEQYF.

J is TRBJ2-5 and V is TRBV9; TRBD2 matches 9 bases. The trim removed 2 bases at V and 5 bases at J, leaving 10 bases unmatched. The germline CDR1 and CDR2 sequences are SGDLS and YYNGEE. The CDR3 has 16 amino acids. This CDR3 is CASSVTGAGGQETQYF. The CDR3 nucleotides read TGTGCCAGCAGCGTCACCGGAGCGGGAGGTCAGGAGACCCAGTACTTC.

This chain joins TRBV5-4 and TRBJ2-2, with 8 bases lining up with TRBD2. This CDR3 has 15 amino acids. CDR1 SGHNT and CDR2 YYREEE come from the germline V gene (reference sequence). Trimming took 6 bases from V and 1 from J; bases not matched to a gene: 5. The CDR3 DNA reads as TGTGCCAGCACCCCAGCGGGAGAGAACACCGGGGAGCTGTTTTTT. It encodes CASTPAGENTGELFF.

The chain recombines TRBV5-1 with TRBJ2-7; the D is unclear. Germline CDR1 reads SGHRS; CDR2 reads YFSETQ. There are 12 residues in the CDR3. V lost 4 bases and J lost 3, with 8 bases in between. As DNA, the CDR3 is TGCGCCAGCAGCAATGACCGCTACGAGCAGTACTTC. Protein: CASSNDRYEQYF.

The chain links TRBV7-8 to TRBJ2-7; tentative D call: TRBD2 (5 bases). Germline CDR1 is SGHVS and CDR2 is FQNEAQ. V lost 0 bases, J lost 2 bases, and 8 bases lay in between. CDR3 length equals 14 residues. The CDR3 sequence: CASSLAGITYEQYF. The DNA of the CDR3 is TGTGCCAGCAGCTTAGCCGGGATCACCTACGAGCAGTACTTC.

The CDR3 sequence: CASRSGTGSYNEQFF. The CDR3 region has the DNA TGTGCCAGCAGATCCGGGACAGGGTCCTACAATGAGCAGTTCTTC. The rearrangement uses TRBV14 and TRBJ2-1, with 9 bases fitting TRBD1. CDR3 size: 15 residues. The V gene's germline CDR1 is SGHDN and CDR2 FVKESK. The V segment lost 6 bases and the J segment 1 base; nucleotides outside the gene matches: 4.

The chain has TRBV23-1 and TRBJ2-7; D is ambiguous. TRBV23-1 counts as an open reading frame of uncertain function. V was pared by 6 bases and J by 2 bases, with 11 bases between. The CDR3 has 13 residues. The CDR3 nucleotides read TGCGCCAGCAGACGGGCGGTACCCTACGAGCAGTACTTC. Protein: CASRRAVPYEQYF.

The chain links TRBV14 to TRBJ2-1, with D uncertain. The V and J ends lost 2 bases and 5 bases respectively, with 10 bases between them. The V gene's germline CDR1 is SGHDN and CDR2 FVKESK. This CDR3 contains 14 residues. The CDR3 DNA reads as TGTGCCAGCAGCCAACTAGGCCTACACAATGAGCAGTTCTTC. Protein sequence: CASSQLGLHNEQFF.

The genes are TRBV7-9 and TRBJ2-7; 9 positions match TRBD1. Trimming took 6 bases from V and 2 from J; bases not matched to a gene: 5. The germline CDR1 and CDR2 sequences are SEHNR and FQNEAQ (reference sequence). CDR3 length equals 14 residues. The CDR3 DNA is TGTGCCAGCAGGGAAAGACAGGGGGCCTACGAGCAGTACTTC. It translates to CASRERQGAYEQYF.

J is TRBJ1-1 and V is TRBV5-5; TRBD1 aligns across 9 bases. Trimming at V came to 3 bases and at J to 3 bases, leaving 3 bases not matched to a gene. Germline values: CDR1 SGHKS, CDR2 YYEKEE (reference sequence). CDR3 length: 14 residues. The chain's CDR3 is CASSWGQGDTEAFF. Written as DNA, the CDR3 is TGTGCCAGCAGCTGGGGACAGGGTGACACTGAAGCTTTCTTT.

CDR3 DNA: TGTGCCAGTATGAGTTTATGGGACAGAGTCCAAGAGACCCAGTACTTC. Its protein product is CASMSLWDRVQETQYF. This chain connects TRBV27 to TRBJ2-5, with 7 bases matching TRBD1. The CDR3 consists of 16 residues. Trimming took 9 bases from V and 1 from J; bases not matched to a gene: 14. Germline CDR1 reads MNHEY; CDR2 reads SMNVEV (reference sequence).